The 15 T cell receptor beta chains below all came from one sample that was sequenced in a study of CD8 T cells in Susac syndrome. RNA totalling roughly 0.45 to 1 ug underwent reverse transcription with random hexamers. TCRdb fed the immunoSEQ multiplex PCR reads into MiXCR, producing one record per CDR3 protein. The table lists some 260,000 distinct CDR3 sequences, over 85% of them singletons. The sample was CD4+ T cells from PBMCs. These receptors came from a human donor with multiple sclerosis.

This chain links TRBV9 with TRBJ2-3; 10 bases line up with TRBD2. The CDR3 runs 17 residues. Germline values: CDR1 SGDLS, CDR2 YYNGEE. The ends lost 0 bases at V and 0 bases at J; junction bases unmatched: 4. CDR3 in amino acids: CASSVGLAGASTDTQYF. In DNA form, the CDR3 reads TGTGCCAGCAGCGTAGGCCTAGCGGGGGCAAGCACAGATACGCAGTATTTT.

The chain uses TRBV6-6 and TRBJ2-5; TRBD2 aligns across 10 bases. The CDR3 consists of 16 residues. The germline V gene has CDR1 MNHNY and CDR2 SVGAGI (reference sequence). The J segment lost 5 bases and the V segment lost 2 bases, leaving 8 bases of the junction unmatched. The CDR3 bases are TGTGCCAGCAGTTACCTAGCGGGGGAGAGTGGGGAGACCCAGTACTTC. Protein: CASSYLAGESGETQYF.

The CDR3: CASSPRQGSGYGYTF. CDR3 coding DNA: TGTGCCAGCAGCCCTCGACAGGGTAGCGGCTATGGCTACACCTTC. The chain employs TRBV5-4 and TRBJ1-2, with TRBD1 identical over 7 bases. Germline CDR1 is SGHNT and CDR2 is YYREEE (reference sequence). CDR3 length equals 15 residues. The V and J ends lost 4 bases and 4 bases, in that order; junction bases with no gene match: 10.

V and J are TRBV29-1 and TRBJ1-2; D gene unclear. This CDR3 region has 12 residues. V was shortened by 4 bases and J by 2 bases, with 8 bases between the two germline ends. From germline, CDR1 is SQVTM and CDR2 ANQGSEA. CDR3 in amino acids: CSVVGRNYGYTF. Written as DNA, the CDR3 is TGCAGCGTTGTCGGCCGGAACTATGGCTACACCTTC.

This chain uses TRBV4-1 with TRBJ2-1; D unclear. V was clipped by 1 base and J by 8 bases, with 12 bases between them. The CDR3 consists of 14 residues. Germline lookup yields CDR1 MGHRA and CDR2 YSYEKL. The CDR3 loop is CASSQVVGFDEQFF. CDR3 coding DNA: TGCGCCAGCAGCCAAGTAGTAGGGTTTGATGAGCAGTTCTTC.

The chain recombines TRBV5-1 with TRBJ2-1; 8 bases fit TRBD2. The V and J ends lost 4 bases and 16 bases, in that order; junction bases with no gene match: 22. Germline V gene data show CDR1 as SGHRS and CDR2 as YFSETQ. The CDR3 contains 16 residues. This chain's CDR3 is CASSPGQSGGLRMGFF. In DNA, the CDR3 is TGCGCCAGCAGCCCCGGCCAATCGGGGGGGCTTCGCATGGGCTTCTTC.

This rearrangement joins TRBV7-9 to TRBJ1-5; TRBD1 matches at 11 bases. From germline, CDR1 is SEHNR and CDR2 FQNEAQ (reference sequence). With V trimmed by 5 bases and J by 0 bases, 12 bases remained unmatched. This CDR3 region has 19 residues. CDR3: CASSHWTGGALDSNQPQHF. The CDR3, as DNA: TGTGCCAGCAGCCACTGGACAGGGGGCGCCCTGGATAGCAATCAGCCCCAGCATTTT.

The gene calls are TRBV20-1 and TRBJ2-7; 8 positions match TRBD1. The junction had 6 bases not matched to a gene; V was cut back by 5 bases and J by 3 bases. The CDR3 totals 13 residues. The germline V gene has CDR1 DFQATT and CDR2 SNEGSKA (reference sequence). CDR3 amino acids: CSARDRLYYEQYF. CDR3 in DNA: TGCAGTGCTCGGGACAGGTTATACTACGAGCAGTACTTC.

This chain uses TRBV5-1 with TRBJ2-2; tentatively, D is TRBD1 (6 bases). V gave up 5 bases and J gave up 4 bases, with 9 bases separating them. Germline V gene lookup returns CDR1 SGHRS and CDR2 YFSETQ. The CDR3 extends over 13 amino acids. The CDR3 protein is CASRGTSTGELFF. The CDR3, as DNA: TGCGCCAGCAGGGGGACAAGCACCGGGGAGCTGTTTTTT.

The chain recombines TRBV19 with TRBJ1-2; the D is unclear. This CDR3 is 10 amino acids long. Germline CDR1 reads LNHDA; CDR2 reads SQIVND (reference sequence). V was trimmed by 5 bases and J by 14 bases, leaving 12 bases between them. This CDR3 is CASSDGWWTF. For the CDR3, the DNA is TGTGCCAGTAGTGACGGGTGGTGGACCTTC.

The V call is TRBV7-9, the J call TRBJ2-2; D might be TRBD2 (6 bases). Germline lookup yields CDR1 SEHNR and CDR2 FQNEAQ (reference sequence). The V end was cut by 4 bases, the J end by 6 bases, with 18 bases between. The length of the CDR3 is 16 residues. In DNA, the CDR3 is TGTGCCAGCAGCTCCGTGCCGGGAGTCGTCCCCGGGGAGCTGTTTTTT. It specifies CASSSVPGVVPGELFF.

The genes are TRBV7-3 and TRBJ2-4; 8 bases are shared with TRBD1. The trim removed 8 bases at V and 8 bases at J, leaving 11 bases unmatched. The germline V gene has CDR1 SGHTA and CDR2 FQGTGA. This CDR3 spans 14 amino acids. CDR3 amino acids: CASSPQGAEDIQYF. As DNA, the CDR3 is TGTGCCAGCTCTCCTCAGGGGGCCGAGGACATTCAGTACTTC.

The chain is built from TRBV4-1 and TRBJ1-2; D might be TRBD1 (5 bases). V was shortened by 4 bases and J by 8 bases, with 20 bases between the two germline ends. The germline CDR1 and CDR2 sequences are MGHRA and YSYEKL. This CDR3 region has 15 residues. The CDR3 nucleotides read TGCGCCAGCAGCCGAGTCGCGCGGGACTCCAGCGGCTACACCTTC. It is translated as CASSRVARDSSGYTF.

This chain links TRBV29-1 with TRBJ2-5; 7 bases map to TRBD1. Trimming took 4 bases from V and 5 from J; bases not matched to a gene: 7. Looked up from germline, CDR1 is SQVTM and CDR2 is ANQGSEA. This CDR3 is 13 amino acids long. Here the CDR3 reads CSVVEQGTETQYF. CDR3 bases: TGCAGCGTTGTTGAACAGGGGACGGAGACCCAGTACTTC.

The chain uses TRBV29-1 and TRBJ2-7, with 7 bases that match TRBD1. The length of the CDR3 is 14 residues. Germline V lookup: CDR1 SQVTM, CDR2 ANQGSEA. The J segment lost 6 bases and the V segment lost 5 bases, leaving 13 bases of the junction unmatched. The CDR3 nucleotides are TGCAGCGTTTTGACAGGGACCATTAGTATCGAGCAGTACTTC. Translated: CSVLTGTISIEQYF.